This TCR beta chain was found in a study of T cells in Graves' hyperthyroidism and ophthalmopathy. Germline CDR1 MDHEN, CDR2 SYDVKM. CDR3 length: 14 residues. Trimming at V came to 5 bases and at J to 6 bases, leaving 8 bases not matched to a gene. Amplified TCR beta CDR3 regions came from RNA transcripts. TCR CDR3 regions were first amplified by RT-PCR with HTBI primers. TCRdb itself ran the multiplex PCR reads through MiXCR, one entry per CDR3 protein. The sample yields 300,000 to 450,000 distinct CDR3 sequences, around 25% seen once. The sequenced material came from blood. The chain combines TRBV28 with TRBJ1-2; 8 nucleotides agree with TRBD1. This sequence was found in a man in his forties or fifties with Graves' hyperthyroidism. The chain's CDR3 is CASSGTGPVDGYTF. CDR3 nucleotide sequence: TGTGCCAGCAGTGGGACAGGCCCAGTAGATGGCTACACCTTC.